One sample yielded the 15 T cell receptor beta chains listed below, sequenced in a study of T cells in women clearing cervical HPV infection. Libraries were prepared by immunoSEQ multiplex PCR; TCRdb keeps only in-frame clonotypes and omits some of them. Here the sample table reports about 35,000 clones. The sample consisted of blood buffy coat. These receptor sequences come from a woman aged 18-70 years with a cervical HPV16 infection that either progressed to CIN3+ or cleared (not recorded which).

Details on this clone: Sequencing ends 3 residues short of the CDR3 end; the germline J gene provides the rest. The chain links TRBV18 to TRBJ1-1, with D possibly being TRBD1 (6 bases). Germline-derived CDR1 and CDR2 are KGHSH and LQKENI. This CDR3 comprises 15 residues. The CDR3 loop is CASSRTIQGQETAFF. The CDR3 DNA, read in part, is TGTGCCAGCTCACGTACGATTCAGGGACAAGAGACC.

In the case of this clone: The sequence runs out 3 residues before the end of the CDR3; the remainder is reconstructed from the germline J gene. The chain recombines TRBV2 with TRBJ2-6; D is unresolved. The V end was cut by 11 bases, the J end by 4 bases, with 15 bases between. The V gene's germline CDR1 is SNHLY and CDR2 FYNNEI. CDR3 length: 14 residues. The covered CDR3 bases are TGTGCCGGTATCCCTCCCGGGGGGGCCAACGTC. Amino acids: CAGIPPGGANV. From start to end, the CDR3 is CAGIPPGGANVLTF.

Turning to this clone: The missing CDR3 end, 3 residues past where the read stops, is filled in from the germline J gene. V is TRBV2 and J is TRBJ2-3, with D possibly being TRBD2 (5 bases). Germline lookup yields CDR1 SNHLY and CDR2 FYNNEI. The CDR3 extends over 15 amino acids. The DNA read from the CDR3 is TGTGCCAGCAGTGAAGCACCGGCGGGTGATCAGCCG. Translating it yields CASSEAPAGDQP. The full-length CDR3 reads as CASSEAPAGDQPQYF.

Comments on this clone: The junction departs from the called germline gene at one end, perhaps through a read error. CDR3 residues: CASSQDWSRGPYEQYF. The covered CDR3 bases are TGCGCCAGCAGCCAAGATTGGAGCAGGGGCCCATACGAG. The chain is built from TRBV4-2 and TRBJ2-7; D possibly corresponds to TRBD1 (6 bases). The read stops 3 residues short of the end of the CDR3; the missing end is completed from the germline J gene. Germline CDR1 LGHNA, CDR2 YNFKEQ. The CDR3 covers 16 residues.

The sequenced part of the CDR3 DNA is TGTGCCAGCAGAAACAACCAGGGGGGATCACCC. Protein sequence: CASRNNQGGSP. In full, the CDR3 is CASRNNQGGSPLHF. V is TRBV6-2 or TRBV6-3 and J is TRBJ1-6, with TRBD1 matching over 7 bases. Sequencing ends 3 residues short of the CDR3 end; the germline J gene provides the rest. Germline CDR1 and CDR2: MNHEY and SVGEGT. The CDR3 has 14 residues. The ends lost 6 bases at V and 10 bases at J; junction bases unmatched: 9.

As for this clone: The read terminates 3 residues ahead of where the CDR3 ends, so the germline J gene completes it. The chain has TRBV5-4 and TRBJ2-3; TRBD2 matches at 7 bases. J lost 2 bases, V lost 4 bases, and 7 bases had no gene match. CDR1 SGHNT and CDR2 YYREEE come from the germline V gene (reference sequence). The CDR3 is 15 residues long. CDR3 in amino acids: CASSSGTPHTDTQYF. Partial CDR3 DNA: TGTGCCAGCAGCAGCGGGACTCCCCACACAGATACG. The whole variable domain, filled in from reference TRBV5-4 and TRBJ2-3, reads ETGVTQSPTHLIKTRGQQVTLRCSSQSGHNTVSWYQQALGQGPQFIFQYYREEENGRGNFPPRFSGLQFPNYSSELNVNALELDDSALYLCASSSGTPHTDTQYFGPGTRLTVL.

On this clone itself: The read ends 3 residues before the CDR3 terminus; that terminus is restored from the germline J gene. V and J are TRBV10-3 and TRBJ1-2; 8 bases align to TRBD1. This CDR3 region has 14 residues. From germline, CDR1 is ENHRY and CDR2 SYGVKD. The CDR3 sequence: CAISGKGTGWGYTF. The CDR3 bases that were read are TGTGCCATCAGTGGGAAAGGGACAGGTTGGGGC.

Comments on this clone: The CDR3 end is not reached by the read, which stops 3 residues before it; the germline J gene fills it in. V is TRBV2 and J is TRBJ2-1; 8 bases are shared with TRBD2. CDR1 is SNHLY, CDR2 FYNNEI, per germline. The CDR3 is made up of 15 amino acids. V dropped 6 bases and J dropped 0; count of bases not matched to a gene: 4. CDR3 sequence: CASRTGGSSYNEQFF. The part of the CDR3 DNA that was read is TGTGCCAGCAGGACGGGGGGGAGCTCCTACAATGAG.

Of note for this clone: The read is 3 residues too short to cover the CDR3 end, so that end is filled in from the germline J gene. This chain joins TRBV7-7 and TRBJ2-3; the D is unclear. The CDR3 runs to 14 residues. V was clipped by 2 bases and J by 1 base, with 7 bases between them. Germline CDR1 is SSHAT and CDR2 is FNYEAQ (reference sequence). CDR3 protein: CASSLSWRTDTQYF. CDR3 bases read: TGTGCCAGCAGCTTAAGTTGGCGCACAGATACG.

With respect to this clone: The CDR3 end is not reached by the read, which stops 3 residues before it; the germline J gene fills it in. The chain has TRBV30 and TRBJ1-2; 8 nucleotides match TRBD1. The CDR3 is 12 residues long. Germline CDR1 is GTSNPN and CDR2 is SVGIG (reference sequence). The CDR3: CAWSAGTGGYTF. CDR3 DNA (partial): TGTGCCTGGAGTGCCGGGACAGGAGGC.

Turning to this clone: The CDR3 is cut off 3 residues early in the read; its end comes from the germline J gene. The rearrangement joins TRBV7-3 to TRBJ1-1; no reliable D call. Trimming pared 6 bases from V and 1 base from J, leaving 12 bases between. The CDR3 extends over 14 amino acids. The germline CDR1 and CDR2 sequences are SGHTA and FQGTGA. The CDR3 spells CASRPGSRNTEAFF. The part of the CDR3 DNA that was read is TGTGCCAGCAGGCCTGGCTCTCGGAACACTGAA.

Turning to this clone: With the read ending 3 residues before the CDR3 end, the germline J gene is used to fill in that end. V gene TRBV5-5 combines with J gene TRBJ1-2; TRBD1 agrees at 9 bases. This CDR3 region has 15 residues. From germline, CDR1 is SGHKS and CDR2 YYEKEE (reference sequence). The V and J ends lost 2 bases and 3 bases, in that order; junction bases with no gene match: 5. The CDR3 protein is CASSLGTGLYYGYTF. The CDR3 bases that were read are TGTGCCAGCAGCTTAGGGACAGGGTTATACTATGGC.

As to this clone: The CDR3 end is not reached by the read, which stops 3 residues before it; the germline J gene fills it in. J is TRBJ2-2 and V is TRBV20-1; 8 bases are shared with TRBD1. V shed 1 base and J 2 bases; nucleotides not matched to a gene: 6. CDR3 size: 16 residues. The germline gives CDR1 DFQATT, CDR2 SNEGSKA (reference sequence). The CDR3 bases that were read are TGCAGTGCTAGAGGGTGGGGACAGGCTAACACCGGGGAG. It is translated as CSARGWGQANTGE. The entire CDR3 is CSARGWGQANTGELFF.

Concerning this clone itself: The read finishes 3 residues shy of the CDR3 end, and the germline J gene is used to complete it. This chain connects TRBV18 to TRBJ2-2; 8 nucleotides align to TRBD2. The CDR3 contains 16 residues. Germline-derived CDR1 and CDR2 are KGHSH and LQKENI. Trimming took 3 bases from V and 1 from J; bases not matched to a gene: 4. The CDR3: CASSPTGGQNTGELFF. The part of the CDR3 DNA that was read is TGTGCCAGCTCACCGACGGGGGGGCAGAACACCGGGGAG.

Of note for this clone: The CDR3 goes on 3 residues after the read ends, and that part is filled in from the germline J gene. The chain is built from TRBV7-8 and TRBJ2-5; D unresolved. Germline V gene sequence: CDR1 SGHVS, CDR2 FQNEAQ. CDR3 length: 11 amino acids. V lost 4 bases and J lost 5, with 5 bases in between. The CDR3 sequence: CASSYRETQYF. The CDR3 DNA, read in part, is TGTGCCAGCAGCTACCGGGAGACC.